Shown below are 20 T cell receptor beta chains from a single sample sequenced in a study of OX40 agonist ivuxolimab in advanced cancers. Assay used: immunoSEQ multiplex PCR; TCRdb lists only in-frame clones, some missing. In the table there are about 100,000 clones, about 91% of which are singletons. This sample comprised CD4+ or CD8+ T cells sorted from blood, obtained in a trial of the OX40 agonist ivuxolimab. All receptors derive from an adult with an advanced solid tumor such as melanoma, head and neck, liver or kidney cancer.

As regards this clone: A junction boundary mismatches the germline segment, possibly from a read error. The V and J genes are TRBV5-1 and TRBJ2-7; the D gene is possibly TRBD2 (6 bases). Germline CDR1 and CDR2: SGHRS and YFSETQ. The CDR3 runs 16 residues. Written as DNA, the CDR3 is TGCGCCAGCAGCTTGGGAGCGGGTCAGCCCTCCCACGAGCAGTACTTC. This gives the protein CASSLGAGQPSHEQYF. The complete variable domain, with remaining parts taken from reference TRBV5-1 and TRBJ2-7, reads KAGVTQTPRYLIKTRGQQVTLSCSPISGHRSVSWYQQTPGQGLQFLFEYFSETQRNKGNFPGRFSGRQFSNSRSEMNVSTLELGDSALYLCASSLGAGQPSHEQYFGPGTRLTVT.

Only a few counts were recorded for this clone. V usage is TRBV2 and J usage is TRBJ1-4, with D unclear. Trimming cost V 9 bases and J 8 bases, with 13 bases left between them. Germline values: CDR1 SNHLY, CDR2 FYNNEI. The CDR3 runs to 12 residues. Here the CDR3 reads CASREPREKLFF. The CDR3 nucleotides are TGTGCCAGTCGGGAACCGCGGGAAAAACTGTTTTTT.

This chain uses TRBV5-1 with TRBJ2-7, with 13 bases that match TRBD2. The CDR3 totals 15 residues. V gave up 4 bases and J gave up 2 bases; unmatched junction bases: 3. Germline CDR1 is SGHRS and CDR2 is YFSETQ. CDR3: CASSEGTSGAYEQYF. The CDR3 DNA reads as TGCGCCAGCAGCGAAGGGACTAGCGGGGCCTACGAGCAGTACTTC.

The chain couples TRBV28 to TRBJ1-5, with a tentative D call TRBD1 (5 bases). The V end lost 3 bases, the J end lost 6 bases, and 12 bases lay between the germline ends. The CDR3 spans 14 residues. Germline V gives CDR1 MDHEN, CDR2 SYDVKM. CDR3 region: CASSLGGRFQPQHF. As DNA, the CDR3 is TGTGCCAGCAGTTTGGGGGGAAGGTTTCAGCCCCAGCATTTT.

The chain joins TRBV27 to TRBJ1-1, with D hard to call. This CDR3 is built from 14 residues. CDR1 MNHEY and CDR2 SMNVEV come from the germline V gene (reference sequence). The germline V and J ends were trimmed by 3 bases and 4 bases, with 12 bases remaining between them. The CDR3 DNA sequence: TGTGCCAGCAGTTTTTGGGGATTGGGCACTGAAGCTTTCTTT. It encodes CASSFWGLGTEAFF.

This chain connects TRBV15 to TRBJ2-5; D is uncertain. CDR3 length: 15 residues. V shed 0 bases and J shed 3 bases, with 11 bases lying between them. Germline V gene data show CDR1 as LNHNV and CDR2 as YYDKDF (reference sequence). DNA for the CDR3: TGTGCCACCAGCAGAGATCGAGGACGGGAAGAGACCCAGTACTTC. Its protein product is CATSRDRGREETQYF.

For the CDR3, the DNA is TGTGCCAGCAGTTCCCCGGGAGGGGCCTACAATGAGCAGTTCTTC. The encoded protein is CASSSPGGAYNEQFF. The chain joins TRBV27 to TRBJ2-1; 8 nucleotides agree with TRBD2. This CDR3 contains 15 residues. Unmatched junction bases numbered 4, after V lost 4 bases and J lost 2 bases. Germline V gene data show CDR1 as MNHEY and CDR2 as SMNVEV (reference sequence).

The chain carries TRBV27 and TRBJ2-6; no definite D call. CDR1 and CDR2 from the germline V gene are MNHEY and SMNVEV (reference sequence). The V end was cut by 6 bases, the J end by 2 bases, with 23 bases between. The CDR3 is 19 amino acids. CDR3 DNA sequence: TGTGCCAGCAGGACCAGGTCGAGCAAAGGATGGACTGGGGCCAACGTCCTGACTTTC. It yields the protein CASRTRSSKGWTGANVLTF.

In its sample, this clone was seen once. The chain employs TRBV2 and TRBJ2-4; TRBD1 matches at 12 bases. Germline loops: CDR1 SNHLY, CDR2 FYNNEI. The CDR3 sequence is 17 residues long. Trimming at V came to 8 bases and at J to 1 base, leaving 9 bases not matched to a gene. In DNA form, the CDR3 reads TGTGCCAGCTCCTGGGACAGGGGGCGAGGGGCCAAAAACATTCAGTACTTC. Protein: CASSWDRGRGAKNIQYF.

The chain joins TRBV10-2 to TRBJ1-1, with D possibly matching TRBD1 (6 bases). The CDR3 has 13 residues. V lost 9 bases and J lost 0, with 11 bases in between. Germline CDR1 and CDR2: WSHSY and SAAADI. The CDR3 sequence: CARATGLNTEAFF. Here the CDR3 DNA reads TGCGCCAGAGCGACAGGACTGAACACTGAAGCTTTCTTT.

A single count supports this clone. The V call is TRBV30, the J call TRBJ2-1; D ambiguous. Germline loops: CDR1 GTSNPN, CDR2 SVGIG (reference sequence). V gave up 5 bases and J gave up 5 bases, with 13 bases separating them. The CDR3 contains 13 residues. The CDR3 region has the DNA TGTGCCTGGGGCAACTACCAAAACAATGAGCAGTTCTTC. Translation gives CAWGNYQNNEQFF. Based on the CDR3 plus reference TRBV30 and TRBJ2-1, the full variable domain is SQTIHQWPATLVQPVGSPLSLECTVEGTSNPNLYWYRQAAGRGLQLLFYSVGIGQISSEVPQNLSASRPQDRQFILSSKKLLLSDSGFYLCAWGNYQNNEQFFGPGTRLTVL.

The chain has TRBV27 and TRBJ2-7, with TRBD1 identical over 8 bases. V shed 4 bases, J shed 4 bases, and the junction held 9 bases outside the gene matches. Germline assignment: CDR1 MNHEY and CDR2 SMNVEV (reference sequence). The CDR3 has 15 residues. The CDR3 here is CASSSEPGQAYEQYF. The CDR3 nucleotides read TGTGCCAGCAGTTCCGAGCCGGGACAGGCATACGAGCAGTACTTC.

This sequence joins TRBV5-1 and TRBJ1-2; no reliable D call. This CDR3 contains 12 residues. Germline CDR1 SGHRS, CDR2 YFSETQ. Trimming shortened V by 0 bases and J by 8 bases, and 8 bases separated the two germline ends. CDR3 protein: CASSLGGGGYTF. DNA of the CDR3: TGCGCCAGCAGCTTGGGCGGAGGGGGCTACACCTTC.

This sequence joins TRBV10-2 and TRBJ2-1; D may match TRBD1 or TRBD2 (5 bases each). This CDR3 spans 13 amino acids. The germline V and J ends were trimmed by 8 bases and 4 bases, with 12 bases remaining between them. Germline-derived CDR1 and CDR2 are WSHSY and SAAADI. The CDR3 spells CASRPGRYNEQFF. The CDR3 DNA reads as TGCGCCAGCCGACCGGGACGATACAATGAGCAGTTCTTC.

V gene TRBV7-9 combines with J gene TRBJ1-4, with D possibly being TRBD1 (5 bases). Between the trimmed V and J ends, which lost 1 base and 8 bases, there was a span of 14 bases. Per the germline V gene, CDR1 is SEHNR and CDR2 is FQNEAQ (reference sequence). The CDR3 spans 15 residues. The CDR3 DNA sequence: TGTGCCAGCAGCTTAGGGGCAGGGATTGGCGAAAAACTGTTTTTT. Translating gives CASSLGAGIGEKLFF.

The V call is TRBV6-1, the J call TRBJ1-1; D is undetermined. The CDR3 covers 13 residues. The V and J ends lost 6 bases and 6 bases respectively, with 14 bases between them. Germline lookup yields CDR1 MNHNS and CDR2 SASEGT. The chain's CDR3 is CASRGLVGPEAFF. CDR3 nucleotides: TGTGCCAGCAGGGGCTTGGTAGGGCCTGAAGCTTTCTTT.

This chain links TRBV6-6 with TRBJ2-7; D remains unclear. Germline V gene data show CDR1 as MNHNY and CDR2 as SVGAGI (reference sequence). The length of the CDR3 is 12 residues. The V end lost 4 bases, the J end lost 1 base, and 5 bases lay between the germline ends. The CDR3: CASSSTSYEQYF. DNA for the CDR3: TGTGCCAGCAGTTCCACGTCCTACGAGCAGTACTTC.

The chain joins TRBV7-6 to TRBJ2-2; 10 positions match TRBD1. This CDR3 spans 15 amino acids. The ends lost 5 bases at V and 2 bases at J; junction bases unmatched: 2. The germline V gene has CDR1 SGHVS and CDR2 FNYEAQ. The CDR3 region is CASSRTGGNTGELFF. The CDR3 DNA is TGTGCCAGCAGCCGGACAGGGGGAAACACCGGGGAGCTGTTTTTT.

V is TRBV5-1 and J is TRBJ1-1; maybe TRBD1 (5 bases). Germline V gene data show CDR1 as SGHRS and CDR2 as YFSETQ. This CDR3 is built from 16 residues. V lost 2 bases to trimming and J lost 1 base, with 15 bases between them. CDR3 nucleotide sequence: TGCGCCAGCAGCTTCACGTCCGTTCAGGGGAACACTGAAGCTTTCTTT. Its protein is CASSFTSVQGNTEAFF.

The chain combines TRBV6-6 with TRBJ1-2; a possible D gene is TRBD1 (5 bases). The CDR3 is 16 residues long. Trimming stripped 6 bases from V and 8 bases from J, with 25 bases between. CDR1 and CDR2 from the germline V gene are MNHNY and SVGAGI (reference sequence). CDR3 nucleotide sequence: TGTGCCAGCAGCTCACCGGCCCGGGACGGAAGACGAGGCTACACCTTC. It encodes CASSSPARDGRRGYTF.